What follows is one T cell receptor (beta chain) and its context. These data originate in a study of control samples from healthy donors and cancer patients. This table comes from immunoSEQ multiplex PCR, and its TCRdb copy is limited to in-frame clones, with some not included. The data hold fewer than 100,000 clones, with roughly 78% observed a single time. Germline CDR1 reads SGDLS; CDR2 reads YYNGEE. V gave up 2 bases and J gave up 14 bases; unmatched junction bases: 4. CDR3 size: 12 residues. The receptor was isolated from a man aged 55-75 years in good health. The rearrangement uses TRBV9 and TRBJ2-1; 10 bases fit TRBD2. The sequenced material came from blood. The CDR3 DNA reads TGTGCCAGCAGCGTCCCCGGGACTAGCGAGTTCTTC. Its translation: CASSVPGTSEFF.